The T cell receptor (beta chain) described here comes from a study of CD8+ T cells in alopecia areata. V lost 0 bases, J lost 0 bases, and 9 bases lay in between. The CDR3 runs 16 residues. Investigators sorted PBMCs to obtain both CD4+ and CD8+ T cells. Points from the study as a whole: Patients displayed less clarity in TCR sharing than mice, a finding possibly related to HLA. Lesional scalp, notably in alopecia totalis/universalis, had clonality above that of normal scalp. Sequence data from scalp samples additionally include resident alphabeta T cells of normal skin.

Investigators isolated RNA and reverse transcribed it into cDNA to act as the sequencing template. Profiled with immunoSEQ multiplex PCR; TCRdb holds only in-frame clones, not every one. Among approximately 99,000 clones listed, approximately 59% were seen once. In the case of this clone: Its antigen is currently unknown.

The specimen sequenced was CD8+ T cells sorted from blood. The TCR comes from a human donor in good health. The chain has TRBV23-1 and TRBJ1-3; D gene ambiguous. TRBV23-1 is marked as an open reading frame, function uncertain. The CDR3 protein is CASSQSVRNSGNTIYF. DNA for the CDR3: TGCGCCAGCAGTCAATCGGTTAGAAACTCTGGAAACACCATATATTTT.